This TCR beta chain came from a study of T-cell reconstitution after alpha-beta-depleted transplantation in children. This CDR3 has 14 amino acids. Trimming cost V 4 bases and J 2 bases, with 10 bases left between them. In germline, CDR1 is SGHRS, CDR2 YFSETQ. Library preparation (for TCRbeta) was performed with unique molecular identifiers. TCRdb independently ran MiXCR on the PCR reads; one entry per CDR3 protein. The sample carries a few hundred thousand distinct CDR3 sequences, roughly 11% recorded once. This clonotype occurred a few times. Sequences were derived from PBMCs from the stem cell graft donor, sampled from the stem cell graft. This receptor was obtained from a human donor who donated a stem cell graft to a child with acute myeloid leukemia. J is TRBJ2-1 and V is TRBV5-1; a possible D gene is TRBD1 (6 bases). CDR3 residues: CASSLRDTYNEQFF. The CDR3 DNA is TGCGCCAGCAGCCTCCGGGACACCTACAATGAGCAGTTCTTC.